This TCR beta chain stems from a study of blood T cell repertoires in COVID-19. Background on the study: T cells, B-cell-depleted T cells, or PBMCs provided the cDNA or gDNA that served as material.

The CDR3 has 11 amino acids. V dropped 6 bases and J dropped 13 bases, with 15 bases sitting between them. Patients in Seattle were enrolled during active infection, then followed longitudinally. In the original workflow: It was from reference gene primer amplification that nucleated cell counts were estimated. The assay was immunoSEQ multiplex PCR, and TCRdb's table has in-frame clones only and misses some. V and J calls and clone size are given by that table; D and trimming were obtained from the DNA. The table shows under 200,000 clones, with 79% occurring only once. This clone appeared once. The V gene is TRBV12-3 or TRBV12-4, the J gene TRBJ1-1, with D perhaps matching TRBD1 (5 bases). Sequencing input: peripheral blood. This TCR was recovered from a woman in her forties with COVID-19, enrolled during active disease. CDR3: CASRSGTKSFF. In nucleotides, the CDR3 is TGTGCCAGCAGGTCCGGGACTAAGAGTTTCTTT.